Shown below are 31 T cell receptor beta chains from a single sample sequenced in a study of T cell responses to AZD1222 COVID-19 vaccine. Profiling relied on immunoSEQ multiplex PCR, and the TCRdb table lists in-frame clones only, not all of them. Altogether approximately 150,000 clones are present, 91% being singletons, with the ten largest covering more than 0.9%. The sequences come from peripheral blood, collected 28 days after the second AZD1222 dose. Source of these receptors: an adult who received the AZD1222 COVID-19 vaccine.

The chain combines TRBV21-1 with TRBJ2-5; TRBD2, the table's D call, was not compared with the DNA. TRBV21-1 is termed a pseudogene. The CDR3 has 14 residues. The CDR3: CASSPTGYQETQYF. DNA of the CDR3: TGTGCCAGCAGCCCGACGGGGTACCAAGAGACCCAGTACTTC.

V is TRBV27 and J is TRBJ2-1, with 9 bases fitting TRBD2. CDR1 and CDR2 (germline): MNHEY, SMNVEV (reference sequence). This CDR3 comprises 15 residues. The junction had 9 bases not matched to a gene; V was cut back by 4 bases and J by 8 bases. The CDR3 nucleotides are TGTGCCAGCAGTTGGGGTGCGGGAGGGCCCGATGAGCAGTTCTTC. Its protein product is CASSWGAGGPDEQFF.

The genes are TRBV7-9 and TRBJ2-7; D may match TRBD1 or TRBD2 (5 bases each). Germline V gene sequence: CDR1 SEHNR, CDR2 FQNEAQ (reference sequence). Trimming cost V 4 bases and J 2 bases, with 9 bases left between them. The CDR3 is 13 amino acids. CDR3 in DNA: TGTGCCAGCAGCTGGGACGGAACCTACGAGCAGTACTTC. Translated, it gives CASSWDGTYEQYF.

V usage is TRBV9 and J usage is TRBJ2-2, with D unresolved. Germline values: CDR1 SGDLS, CDR2 YYNGEE. The CDR3 length is 17 residues. Deletions cut 0 bases from V and 2 bases from J, with 14 bases between. CDR3 protein: CASSVEDRPLNTGELFF. The CDR3 region has the DNA TGTGCCAGCAGCGTAGAGGATAGACCATTAAACACCGGGGAGCTGTTTTTT. The full variable domain, with the rest looked up from reference TRBV9 and TRBJ2-2, is DSGVTQTPKHLITATGQRVTLRCSPRSGDLSVYWYQQSLDQGLQFLIQYYNGEERAKGNILERFSAQQFPDLHSELNLSSLELGDSALYFCASSVEDRPLNTGELFFGEGSRLTVL.

The chain couples TRBV20-1 to TRBJ1-4; D gene unclear. The CDR3 has 13 residues. V lost 3 bases and J lost 2, with 7 bases in between. Germline lookup yields CDR1 DFQATT and CDR2 SNEGSKA (reference sequence). The CDR3 here is CSASGGTNEKLFF. In nucleotides, the CDR3 is TGCAGTGCTAGTGGTGGGACTAATGAAAAACTGTTTTTT.

The chain couples TRBV6-5 to TRBJ2-7; D possibly matches TRBD1 or TRBD2 (5 bases each). Trimming left V 5 bases short and J 3 bases short, with 11 bases between. The germline V gene has CDR1 MNHEY and CDR2 SVGAGI. CDR3 length equals 13 residues. For the CDR3, the DNA is TGTGCCAGCAGTCGGGGCTCAAACTACGAGCAGTACTTC. This codes for CASSRGSNYEQYF.

The chain joins TRBV25-1 to TRBJ1-1; perhaps TRBD1 as D (5 bases). Trimming shortened V by 5 bases and J by 5 bases, and 15 bases separated the two germline ends. The germline V gene encodes CDR1 MGHDK and CDR2 SYGVNS. CDR3 length equals 14 residues. CDR3 DNA sequence: TGTGCCAGCAGTAGAGGATTTGGGGGAACTGAAGCTTTCTTT. It is translated as CASSRGFGGTEAFF.

The genes are TRBV29-1 and TRBJ2-7; 9 bases are a match to TRBD1. After removal of 4 bases from V and 3 bases from J, the junction contained 10 bases not matched to a gene. The CDR3 is 15 residues long. Germline loops: CDR1 SQVTM, CDR2 ANQGSEA. CDR3 protein: CSVAPGTGFRYEQYF. CDR3 coding DNA: TGCAGCGTTGCCCCAGGGACAGGGTTCCGCTACGAGCAGTACTTC.

The gene calls are TRBV11-2 and TRBJ2-5, with D maybe TRBD1 (6 bases). V lost 3 bases and J 0 bases, leaving 14 bases between the germline ends. Germline lookup yields CDR1 SGHAT and CDR2 FQNNGV. The CDR3 is 16 amino acids. The chain's CDR3 is CASSFRQAPYQETQYF. DNA for the CDR3: TGTGCCAGCAGCTTTAGACAGGCGCCTTACCAAGAGACCCAGTACTTC.

This clone was detected once. This sequence joins TRBV7-8 and TRBJ1-2, with TRBD1 as a possible D gene (6 bases). Trimming took off 1 base at V and 4 bases at J, with 13 bases between the two ends. Germline V lookup: CDR1 SGHVS, CDR2 FQNEAQ. The CDR3 runs 15 residues. The CDR3 nucleotides read TGTGCCAGCAGCTTAGATGGGGGGCAGGGCTATGGCTACACCTTC. It encodes CASSLDGGQGYGYTF.

This clone was seen more than once but under ten times. V gene TRBV7-9 combines with J gene TRBJ1-2; no reliable D call. The CDR3 spans 15 residues. Germline V gene sequence: CDR1 SEHNR, CDR2 FQNEAQ (reference sequence). Trimming removed 4 bases from V and 5 bases from J, with 17 bases in between. For the CDR3, the DNA is TGTGCCAGCAGCTCCGGGCCAGCAGTACCTTATGGCTACACCTTC. Translating it yields CASSSGPAVPYGYTF.

This clone occurred once. The chain is built from TRBV7-9 and TRBJ2-1; 12 bases map to TRBD2. Germline V gives CDR1 SEHNR, CDR2 FQNEAQ (reference sequence). This CDR3 spans 14 amino acids. The V gene end was trimmed by 5 bases and the J gene end by 7 bases; junction bases not matched to a gene: 3. CDR3 in DNA: TGTGCCAGCAGCCCGACTAGCGGGAGTAATGAGCAGTTCTTC. Its translation is CASSPTSGSNEQFF.

This sequence joins TRBV7-2 and TRBJ2-7; D gene unclear. V dropped 0 bases and J dropped 6 bases, with 9 bases sitting between them. In germline, CDR1 is SGHTA, CDR2 FQGNSA. This CDR3 has 13 residues. The CDR3 DNA follows: TGTGCCAGCAGCTTAGCTGCCCTCTCCGAGCAGTACTTC. Translation: CASSLAALSEQYF. Drawing the rest from reference TRBV7-2 and TRBJ2-7, the complete variable domain is GAGVSQSPSNKVTEKGKDVELRCDPISGHTALYWYRQSLGQGLEFLIYFQGNSAPDKSGLPSDRFSAERTGGSVSTLTIQRTQQEDSAVYLCASSLAALSEQYFGPGTRLTVT.

This chain links TRBV29-1 with TRBJ1-5; D is possibly TRBD1 (5 bases). This CDR3 contains 13 residues. Between the trimmed V and J ends, which lost 4 bases and 4 bases, there was a span of 11 bases. From germline, CDR1 is SQVTM and CDR2 ANQGSEA. CDR3 bases: TGCAGCGTTGGCGACAGATCTAATCAGCCCCAGCATTTT. Translated, it gives CSVGDRSNQPQHF.

The chain joins TRBV18 to TRBJ2-3; D gene uncertain. Germline V CDR1 and CDR2: KGHSH, LQKENI. The CDR3 has 14 residues. The germline V and J ends were trimmed by 3 bases and 5 bases, with 12 bases remaining between them. The CDR3 bases are TGTGCCAGCTCACCCGCGACGGTGGGAGATACGCAGTATTTT. Translation gives CASSPATVGDTQYF.

The J gene is TRBJ1-2, the V gene TRBV24-1; D is perhaps TRBD1 (6 bases). The CDR3 totals 15 residues. Germline CDR1 and CDR2: KGHDR and SFDVKD. With 3 bases removed from V and 3 bases from J, the gap between germline ends came to 13 bases. The CDR3 DNA reads TGTGCCACCAGTGATGCGACAGGTCGCGACTATGGCTACACCTTC. It yields the protein CATSDATGRDYGYTF.

The J gene is TRBJ2-3, the V gene TRBV5-4; TRBD2 matches at 12 bases. The V gene's germline CDR1 is SGHNT and CDR2 YYREEE (reference sequence). CDR3 length: 17 amino acids. J lost 6 bases, V lost 3 bases, and 11 bases had no gene match. CDR3 sequence: CASSSLGTSGSDDTQYF. DNA of the CDR3: TGTGCCAGCAGCTCCCTGGGGACTAGCGGGTCGGACGATACGCAGTATTTT. The variable domain in full, with the rest retrieved from reference TRBV5-4 and TRBJ2-3, is ETGVTQSPTHLIKTRGQQVTLRCSSQSGHNTVSWYQQALGQGPQFIFQYYREEENGRGNFPPRFSGLQFPNYSSELNVNALELDDSALYLCASSSLGTSGSDDTQYFGPGTRLTVL.

V is TRBV2 and J is TRBJ2-4; the D is unclear. This CDR3 contains 17 residues. The V and J ends lost 2 bases and 2 bases respectively, with 16 bases between them. Germline V CDR1 and CDR2: SNHLY, FYNNEI. Written as DNA, the CDR3 is TGTGCCAGCAGTGAATCTCTGCCTCACCTTTCCAAAAACATTCAGTACTTC. This encodes CASSESLPHLSKNIQYF.

In this sample, this clone turned up once. The J gene is TRBJ2-1, the V gene TRBV13; 10 nucleotides agree with TRBD1. The CDR3 covers 16 residues. Germline trimming cut 2 bases from V and 1 base from J; bases unmatched to any gene: 2. Germline assignment: CDR1 PRHDT and CDR2 FYEKMQ (reference sequence). CDR3 protein: CASSLWTGGSYNEQFF. For the CDR3, the DNA is TGTGCCAGCAGCTTATGGACAGGGGGATCCTACAATGAGCAGTTCTTC.

V usage is TRBV5-1 and J usage is TRBJ2-7; unclear D gene. The V end lost 7 bases, the J end lost 4 bases, and 6 bases lay between the germline ends. The CDR3 runs to 10 residues. Germline CDR1 reads SGHRS; CDR2 reads YFSETQ. Written as DNA, the CDR3 is TGCGCCAGCGGAGAGTACGAGCAGTACTTC. This gives the protein CASGEYEQYF.

This clone was found a few times. This chain connects TRBV27 to TRBJ2-7; 7 bases line up with TRBD1. Germline V CDR1 and CDR2: MNHEY, SMNVEV (reference sequence). V gave up 4 bases and J gave up 3 bases; unmatched junction bases: 15. The CDR3 consists of 17 residues. CDR3 sequence reads: CASSSTLTTGVLYEQYF. As DNA, the CDR3 is TGTGCCAGCAGTTCTACACTTACTACAGGGGTTCTCTACGAGCAGTACTTC.

This chain uses TRBV4-1 with TRBJ2-5; the D gene could be TRBD1 or TRBD2 (5 bases each). V lost 1 base and J lost 5, with 14 bases in between. This CDR3 comprises 15 residues. Germline V gene lookup returns CDR1 MGHRA and CDR2 YSYEKL. DNA of the CDR3: TGCGCCAGCAGCCAAGTCGGCAGGGAGTTCGAGACCCAGTACTTC. Translated: CASSQVGREFETQYF.

This clone was recorded only once. The rearrangement joins TRBV11-1 to TRBJ1-1; D is uncertain. Germline values: CDR1 SGHAT, CDR2 FQDESV (reference sequence). The CDR3 consists of 17 residues. V lost 0 bases and J 0 bases, leaving 14 bases between the germline ends. The CDR3 DNA sequence: TGTGCCAGCAGCTTAGCGCCGGCAAATACCTTGAACACTGAAGCTTTCTTT. Protein product: CASSLAPANTLNTEAFF.

V is TRBV13 and J is TRBJ2-1; 7 bases map to TRBD2. The CDR3 is 15 amino acids. V was pared by 5 bases and J by 4 bases, with 8 bases of the junction left unmatched. Germline CDR1 PRHDT, CDR2 FYEKMQ (reference sequence). This CDR3 reads CASSERLAPYNEQFF. The CDR3 DNA reads as TGTGCCAGCAGCGAGAGACTAGCTCCTTACAATGAGCAGTTCTTC.

The rearrangement uses TRBV11-2 and TRBJ1-1; TRBD1 matches at 8 bases. CDR1 is SGHAT and CDR2 is FQNNGV in the germline V gene. V lost 0 bases, J lost 10 bases, and 4 bases stayed unmatched. This CDR3 comprises 13 residues. The CDR3: CASSLDLTGGAFF. In nucleotides, the CDR3 is TGTGCCAGCAGCTTAGATCTTACAGGGGGAGCTTTCTTT.

The rearrangement uses TRBV6-5 and TRBJ1-5; 8 bases match TRBD1. Germline lookup yields CDR1 MNHEY and CDR2 SVGAGI. J gave up 2 bases and V 6 bases, and 6 bases lay outside the gene matches. This CDR3 has 15 amino acids. CDR3 sequence: CASRPTGVGNQPQHF. CDR3 nucleotide sequence: TGTGCCAGCAGACCGACAGGGGTTGGCAATCAGCCCCAGCATTTT.

The genes are TRBV5-1 and TRBJ1-1, with D hard to call. CDR3 length equals 13 residues. From germline, CDR1 is SGHRS and CDR2 YFSETQ. Trimming cost V 0 bases and J 2 bases, with 5 bases left between them. The CDR3 DNA reads as TGCGCCAGCAGCTTGGTCCTTAACACTGAAGCTTTCTTT. Its protein is CASSLVLNTEAFF.

The V call is TRBV19, the J call TRBJ1-2, with D possibly TRBD1 on 6 matching bases. V lost 4 bases, J lost 4 bases, and 16 bases lay in between. Germline V gene lookup returns CDR1 LNHDA and CDR2 SQIVND (reference sequence). The CDR3 contains 15 residues. The CDR3 sequence is CASSTRGGAGYGYTF. Written as DNA, the CDR3 is TGTGCCAGTAGTACCCGGGGGGGCGCTGGCTATGGCTACACCTTC.

The rearrangement joins TRBV27 to TRBJ1-6, with D perhaps matching TRBD1 (5 bases). The CDR3 is 12 residues long. Trimming pared 10 bases from V and 5 bases from J, leaving 9 bases between. Germline loops: CDR1 MNHEY, CDR2 SMNVEV (reference sequence). CDR3 nucleotide sequence: TGTGCCACCGGACACGATAATTCACCCCTCCACTTT. This gives the protein CATGHDNSPLHF.

The chain links TRBV7-9 to TRBJ2-5; D perhaps matches TRBD1 (5 bases). This CDR3 has 13 amino acids. V was cut by 5 bases and J by 4 bases, with 11 bases left in between. The germline V gene encodes CDR1 SEHNR and CDR2 FQNEAQ (reference sequence). Written as DNA, the CDR3 is TGTGCCAGCAGCAAAGGGGTCAGAGAGACCCAGTACTTC. Translation gives CASSKGVRETQYF.

The rearrangement joins TRBV28 to TRBJ2-6, with D uncertain. Trimming took 5 bases from V and 2 from J, leaving 10 bases between them. CDR1 and CDR2 from the germline V gene are MDHEN and SYDVKM. The CDR3 has 15 amino acids. CDR3: CASSPVRAGANVLTF. The CDR3 region has the DNA TGTGCCAGCAGTCCCGTCCGGGCTGGGGCCAACGTCCTGACTTTC.